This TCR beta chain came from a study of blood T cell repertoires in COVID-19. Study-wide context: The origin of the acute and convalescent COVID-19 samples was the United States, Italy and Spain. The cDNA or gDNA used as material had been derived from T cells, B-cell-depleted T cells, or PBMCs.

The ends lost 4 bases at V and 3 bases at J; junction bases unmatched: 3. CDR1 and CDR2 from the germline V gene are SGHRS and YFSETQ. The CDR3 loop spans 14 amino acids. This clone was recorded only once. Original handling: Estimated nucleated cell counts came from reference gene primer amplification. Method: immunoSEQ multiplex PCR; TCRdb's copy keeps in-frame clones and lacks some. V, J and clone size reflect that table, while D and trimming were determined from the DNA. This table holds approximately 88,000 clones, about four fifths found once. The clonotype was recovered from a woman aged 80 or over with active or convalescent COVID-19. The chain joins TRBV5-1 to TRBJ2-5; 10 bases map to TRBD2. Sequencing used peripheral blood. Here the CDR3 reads CASSGLAGEETQYF. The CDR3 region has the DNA TGCGCCAGCAGCGGTCTAGCGGGGGAAGAGACCCAGTACTTC.